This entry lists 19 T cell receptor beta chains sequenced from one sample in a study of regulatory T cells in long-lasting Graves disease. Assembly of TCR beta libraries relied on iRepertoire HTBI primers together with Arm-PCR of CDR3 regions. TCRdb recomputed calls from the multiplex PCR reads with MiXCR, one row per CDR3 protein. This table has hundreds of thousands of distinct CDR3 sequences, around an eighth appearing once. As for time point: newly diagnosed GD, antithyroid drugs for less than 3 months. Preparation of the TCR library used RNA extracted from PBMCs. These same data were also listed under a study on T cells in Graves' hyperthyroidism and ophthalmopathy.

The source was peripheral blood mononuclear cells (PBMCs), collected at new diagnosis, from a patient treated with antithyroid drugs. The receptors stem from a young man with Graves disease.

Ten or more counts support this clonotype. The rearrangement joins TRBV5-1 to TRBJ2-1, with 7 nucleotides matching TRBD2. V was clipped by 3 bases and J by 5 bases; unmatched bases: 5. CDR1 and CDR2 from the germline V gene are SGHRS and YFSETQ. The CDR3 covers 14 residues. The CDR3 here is CASSSRLAHNEQFF. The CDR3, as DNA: TGCGCCAGCAGCTCCCGACTAGCACACAATGAGCAGTTCTTC. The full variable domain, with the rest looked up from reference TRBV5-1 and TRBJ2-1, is KAGVTQTPRYLIKTRGQQVTLSCSPISGHRSVSWYQQTPGQGLQFLFEYFSETQRNKGNFPGRFSGRQFSNSRSEMNVSTLELGDSALYLCASSSRLAHNEQFFGPGTRLTVL.

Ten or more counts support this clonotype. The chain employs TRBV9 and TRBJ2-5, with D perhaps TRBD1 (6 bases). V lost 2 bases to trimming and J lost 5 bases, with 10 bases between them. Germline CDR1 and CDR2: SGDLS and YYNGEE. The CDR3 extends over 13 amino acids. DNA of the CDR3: TGTGCCAGCAGCGTCAGGGGCGGCGAGACCCAGTACTTC. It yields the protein CASSVRGGETQYF.

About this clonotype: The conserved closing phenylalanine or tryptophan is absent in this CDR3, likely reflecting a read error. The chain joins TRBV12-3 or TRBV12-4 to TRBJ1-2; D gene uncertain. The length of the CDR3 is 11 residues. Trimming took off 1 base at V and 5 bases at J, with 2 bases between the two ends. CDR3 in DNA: TGTGCCAGCAGTTTAGGATATGGCTACACCCTC. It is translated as CASSLGYGYTL.

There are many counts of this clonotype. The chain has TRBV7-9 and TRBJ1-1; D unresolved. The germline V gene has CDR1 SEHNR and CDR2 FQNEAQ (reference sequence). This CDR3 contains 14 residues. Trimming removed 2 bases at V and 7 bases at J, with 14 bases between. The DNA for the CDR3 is TGTGCCAGCAGCTTATACAGATCTCAAGATGAAGCTTTCTTT. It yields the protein CASSLYRSQDEAFF.

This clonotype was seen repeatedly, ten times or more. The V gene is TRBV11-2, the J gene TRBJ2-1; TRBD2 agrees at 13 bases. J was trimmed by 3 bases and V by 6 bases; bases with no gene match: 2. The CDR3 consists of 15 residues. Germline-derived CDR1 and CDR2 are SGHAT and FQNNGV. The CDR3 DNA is TGTGCCAGCAGAAGACTAGCGGGAGGCTACAATGAGCAGTTCTTC. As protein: CASRRLAGGYNEQFF.

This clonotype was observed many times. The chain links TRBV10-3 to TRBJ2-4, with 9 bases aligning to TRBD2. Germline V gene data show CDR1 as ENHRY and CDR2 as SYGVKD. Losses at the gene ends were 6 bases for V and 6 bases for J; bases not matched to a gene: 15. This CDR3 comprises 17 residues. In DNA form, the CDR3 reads TGTGCCATCAGCGATCACTCTTCGACTAGCGGCTTAAACATTCAGTACTTC. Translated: CAISDHSSTSGLNIQYF.

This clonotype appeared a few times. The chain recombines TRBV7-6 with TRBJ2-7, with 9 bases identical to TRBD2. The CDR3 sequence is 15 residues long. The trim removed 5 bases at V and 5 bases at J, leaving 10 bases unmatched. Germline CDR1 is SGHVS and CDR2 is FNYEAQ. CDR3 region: CASSPASGRFNEQYF. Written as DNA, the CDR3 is TGTGCCAGCAGCCCTGCCAGCGGGAGGTTCAACGAGCAGTACTTC.

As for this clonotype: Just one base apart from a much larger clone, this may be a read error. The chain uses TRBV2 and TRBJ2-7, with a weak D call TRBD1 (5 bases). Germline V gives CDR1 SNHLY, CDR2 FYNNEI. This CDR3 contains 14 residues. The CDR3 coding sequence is TGTGCCAGCACCCTCCAGGGTAGCTCCTACGGGCAGTACTTC. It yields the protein CASTLQGSSYGQYF.

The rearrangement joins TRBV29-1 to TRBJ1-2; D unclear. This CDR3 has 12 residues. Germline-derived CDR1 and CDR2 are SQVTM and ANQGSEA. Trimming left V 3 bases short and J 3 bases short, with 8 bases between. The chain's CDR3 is CSVDTADYGYTF. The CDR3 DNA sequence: TGCAGCGTTGACACGGCTGACTATGGCTACACCTTC.

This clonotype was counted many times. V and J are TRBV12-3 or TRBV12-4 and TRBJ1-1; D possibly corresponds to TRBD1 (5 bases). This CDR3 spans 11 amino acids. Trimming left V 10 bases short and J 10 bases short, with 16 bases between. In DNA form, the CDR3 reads TGTGCCATCAACTGGGGGGAAGGAGCTTTCTTT. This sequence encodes CAINWGEGAFF.

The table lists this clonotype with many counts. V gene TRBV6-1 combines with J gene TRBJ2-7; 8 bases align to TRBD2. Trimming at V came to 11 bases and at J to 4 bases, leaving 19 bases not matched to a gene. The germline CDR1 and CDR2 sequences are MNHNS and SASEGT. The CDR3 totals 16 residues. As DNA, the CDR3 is TGTGCCGGATCAGAACGTGCGGGAGGCATGCCTTACGAGCAGTACTTC. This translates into CAGSERAGGMPYEQYF.

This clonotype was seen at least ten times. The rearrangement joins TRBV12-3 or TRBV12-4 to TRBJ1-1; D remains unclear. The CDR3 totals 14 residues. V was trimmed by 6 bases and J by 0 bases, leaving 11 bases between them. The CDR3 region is CASSVDGLNTEAFF. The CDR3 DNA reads TGTGCCAGCAGCGTGGACGGCCTGAACACTGAAGCTTTCTTT.

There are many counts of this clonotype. Here the CDR3 reads CASSLMGDEQYF. The CDR3 DNA reads as TGTGCCAGCAGTTTAATGGGGGACGAGCAGTACTTC. The chain uses TRBV28 and TRBJ2-7; TRBD1 or TRBD2 may be the D gene (5 bases each). There are 12 residues in the CDR3. CDR1 is MDHEN, CDR2 SYDVKM, per germline. V lost 2 bases, J lost 5 bases, and 7 bases lay in between.

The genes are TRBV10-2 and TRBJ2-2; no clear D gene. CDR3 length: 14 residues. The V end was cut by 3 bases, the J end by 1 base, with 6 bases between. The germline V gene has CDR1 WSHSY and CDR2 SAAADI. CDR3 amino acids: CASSDARNTGELFF. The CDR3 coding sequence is TGCGCCAGCAGTGATGCCAGGAACACCGGGGAGCTGTTTTTT.

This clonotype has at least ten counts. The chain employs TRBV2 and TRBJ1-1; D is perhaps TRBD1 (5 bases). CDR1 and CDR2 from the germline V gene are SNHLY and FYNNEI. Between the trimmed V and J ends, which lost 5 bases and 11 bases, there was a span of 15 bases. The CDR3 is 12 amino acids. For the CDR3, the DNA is TGTGCCAGCAGTCCGGGACGGAGTCTGGCTTTCTTT. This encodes CASSPGRSLAFF.

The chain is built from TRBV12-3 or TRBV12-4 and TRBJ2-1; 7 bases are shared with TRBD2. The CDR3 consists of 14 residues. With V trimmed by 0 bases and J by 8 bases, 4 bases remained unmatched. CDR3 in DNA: TGTGCCAGCAGTTTAGCGGGAGGGGTGGATGAGCAGTTCTTC. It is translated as CASSLAGGVDEQFF.

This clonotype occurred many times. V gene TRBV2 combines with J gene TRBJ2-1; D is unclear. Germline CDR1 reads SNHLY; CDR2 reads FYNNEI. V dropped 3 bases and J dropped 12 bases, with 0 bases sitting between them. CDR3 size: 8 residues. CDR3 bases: TGTGCCAGCAGTGAGCAGTTCTTC. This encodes CASSEQFF.

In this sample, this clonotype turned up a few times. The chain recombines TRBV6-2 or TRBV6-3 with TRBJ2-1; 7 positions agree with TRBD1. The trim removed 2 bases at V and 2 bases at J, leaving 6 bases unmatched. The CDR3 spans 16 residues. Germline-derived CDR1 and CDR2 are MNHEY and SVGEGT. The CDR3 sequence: CASSYRPGTAYNEQFF. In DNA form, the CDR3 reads TGTGCCAGCAGTTACCGCCCCGGGACAGCCTACAATGAGCAGTTCTTC.

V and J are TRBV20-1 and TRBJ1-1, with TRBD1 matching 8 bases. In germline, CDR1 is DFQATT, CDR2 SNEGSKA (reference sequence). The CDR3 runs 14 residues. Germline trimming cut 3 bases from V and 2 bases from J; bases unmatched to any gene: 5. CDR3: CSARQGAGNTEAFF. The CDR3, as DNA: TGCAGTGCTAGGCAGGGGGCAGGAAACACTGAAGCTTTCTTT.